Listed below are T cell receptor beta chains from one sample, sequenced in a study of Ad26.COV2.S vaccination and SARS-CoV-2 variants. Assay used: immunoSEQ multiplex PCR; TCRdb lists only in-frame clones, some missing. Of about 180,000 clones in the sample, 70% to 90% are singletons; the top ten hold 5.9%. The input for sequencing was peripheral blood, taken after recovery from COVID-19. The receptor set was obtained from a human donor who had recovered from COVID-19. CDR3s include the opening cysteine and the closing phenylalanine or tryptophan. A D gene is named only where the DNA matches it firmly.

cdr3_aa: CASTLPRQSGDDYGYTF; cdr3_nt: TGTGCCAGCACCTTACCCAGACAGTCGGGGGATGACTATGGCTACACCTTC; j_call: TRBJ1-2; v_call: TRBV7-9; d_call: .
cdr3_aa: CASSELGTEAFF; cdr3_nt: TGTGCCAGCAGTGAGCTCGGCACTGAAGCTTTCTTT; j_call: TRBJ1-1; v_call: TRBV25-1; d_call: .
cdr3_aa: CASSQEYGGRSYNEQFF; cdr3_nt: TGTGCCAGCAGCCAAGAATATGGGGGAAGATCCTACAATGAGCAGTTCTTC; j_call: TRBJ2-1; v_call: TRBV4-2; d_call: .
cdr3_aa: CASSVGRDEQFF; cdr3_nt: TGCGCCAGTTCCGTGGGCCGAGATGAGCAGTTCTTC; j_call: TRBJ2-1; v_call: TRBV4-1; d_call: .
cdr3_aa: CASSPRLAGGIFSDTQYF; cdr3_nt: TGTGCCAGCAGTCCCCGACTAGCGGGGGGGATATTTTCAGATACGCAGTATTTT; j_call: TRBJ2-3; v_call: TRBV6-6; d_call: TRBD2
cdr3_aa: CASSLSGGAGKPQHF; cdr3_nt: TGTGCCAGCAGTCTTTCAGGGGGCGCCGGAAAGCCCCAGCATTTT; j_call: TRBJ1-5; v_call: TRBV3-1/TRBV3-2; d_call: TRBD1
cdr3_aa: CASSLAGTGEETQYF; cdr3_nt: TGCGCCAGCAGCTTGGCCGGGACAGGGGAAGAGACCCAGTACTTC; j_call: TRBJ2-5; v_call: TRBV5-1; d_call: TRBD1
cdr3_aa: CASSYSGGNSPLHF; cdr3_nt: TGTGCCAGCAGTTACTCAGGAGGTAATTCACCCCTCCACTTT; j_call: TRBJ1-6; v_call: TRBV6-6; d_call: .
cdr3_aa: CASSLSGTSTDTQYF; cdr3_nt: TGTGCCAGCAGCTTATCAGGGACTAGCACAGATACGCAGTATTTT; j_call: TRBJ2-3; v_call: TRBV7-6; d_call: .
cdr3_aa: CASGDRFTDTQYF; cdr3_nt: TGTGCCAGTGGGGACCGTTTCACAGATACGCAGTATTTT; j_call: TRBJ2-3; v_call: TRBV19; d_call: .
cdr3_aa: CAFGQGHGYTF; cdr3_nt: TGTGCCTTCGGGCAGGGGCATGGCTACACCTTC; j_call: TRBJ1-2; v_call: TRBV7-9; d_call: .
cdr3_aa: CASQGQGRTYEQYF; cdr3_nt: TGTGCCAGCCAAGGACAGGGTAGGACCTACGAGCAGTACTTC; j_call: TRBJ2-7; v_call: TRBV18; d_call: TRBD1
cdr3_aa: CASSLSGYGYTF; cdr3_nt: TGTGCCAGCAGTTTATCCGGATATGGCTACACCTTC; j_call: TRBJ1-2; v_call: TRBV27; d_call: .
cdr3_aa: CASSLGQGGGGYTF; cdr3_nt: TGCGCCAGCAGCCTCGGACAGGGGGGTGGAGGCTACACCTTC; j_call: TRBJ1-2; v_call: TRBV5-1; d_call: TRBD1
cdr3_aa: CAIRGQITYNEQFF; cdr3_nt: TGTGCCATCAGGGGACAGATAACATACAATGAGCAGTTCTTC; j_call: TRBJ2-1; v_call: TRBV10-3; d_call: TRBD1
cdr3_aa: CASSLQPDEQFF; cdr3_nt: TGCGCCAGCAGCTTACAGCCCGATGAGCAGTTCTTC; j_call: TRBJ2-1; v_call: TRBV5-1; d_call: .
cdr3_aa: CASSPGGGYADTQYF; cdr3_nt: TGCGCCAGCAGCCCCGGGGGAGGGTACGCAGATACGCAGTATTTT; j_call: TRBJ2-3; v_call: TRBV5-1; d_call: TRBD2
cdr3_aa: CASRGGARYNEQFF; cdr3_nt: TGTGCCAGCCGAGGAGGTGCTAGATACAATGAGCAGTTCTTC; j_call: TRBJ2-1; v_call: TRBV6-5; d_call: .
cdr3_aa: CASSPHSGGHNEQFF; cdr3_nt: TGTGCCAGCAGTCCTCATAGCGGGGGACACAATGAGCAGTTCTTC; j_call: TRBJ2-1; v_call: TRBV25-1; d_call: TRBD2
cdr3_aa: CASGSFGPFLGNTIYF; cdr3_nt: TGTGCCAGCGGATCGTTTGGGCCCTTCCTTGGAAACACCATATATTTT; j_call: TRBJ1-3; v_call: TRBV5-6; d_call: .
cdr3_aa: CASSKKRRDQETQYF; cdr3_nt: TGTGCCAGCAGCAAAAAGAGGCGGGACCAAGAGACCCAGTACTTC; j_call: TRBJ2-5; v_call: TRBV21-1; d_call: .
cdr3_aa: CASSQGATSARSYEQYF; cdr3_nt: TGTGCCAGCAGCCAGGGCGCGACTAGCGCGCGCTCCTACGAGCAGTACTTC; j_call: TRBJ2-7; v_call: TRBV3-1/TRBV3-2; d_call: TRBD2
cdr3_aa: CASSIEGESSYNEQFF; cdr3_nt: TGTGCCAGTAGTATAGAGGGCGAAAGCTCCTACAATGAGCAGTTCTTC; j_call: TRBJ2-1; v_call: TRBV19; d_call: .
cdr3_aa: CASSLYTTDTQYF; cdr3_nt: TGTGCCAGCAGCCTTTATACGACAGATACGCAGTATTTT; j_call: TRBJ2-3; v_call: TRBV11-2; d_call: .